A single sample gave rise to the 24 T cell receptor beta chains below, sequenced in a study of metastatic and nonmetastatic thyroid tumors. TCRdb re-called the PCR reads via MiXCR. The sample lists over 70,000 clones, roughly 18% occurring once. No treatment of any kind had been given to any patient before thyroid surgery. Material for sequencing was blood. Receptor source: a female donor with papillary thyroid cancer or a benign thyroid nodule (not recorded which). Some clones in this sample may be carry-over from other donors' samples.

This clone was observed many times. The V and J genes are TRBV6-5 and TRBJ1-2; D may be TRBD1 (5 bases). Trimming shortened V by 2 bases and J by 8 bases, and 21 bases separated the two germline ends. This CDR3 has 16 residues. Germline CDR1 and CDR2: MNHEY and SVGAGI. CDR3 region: CASSYQTPEGIGGYTF. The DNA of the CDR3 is TGTGCCAGCAGTTACCAAACTCCGGAGGGGATAGGCGGCTACACCTTC.

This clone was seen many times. CDR3 sequence: CASRGMGGSFEQYF. The CDR3 nucleotides are TGTGCCAGCAGGGGGATGGGCGGGAGCTTCGAGCAGTACTTC. The genes are TRBV2 and TRBJ2-7; 7 bases are shared with TRBD2. With 6 bases clipped from V and 6 bases from J, the junction kept 11 bases outside the gene matches. The CDR3 loop spans 14 amino acids. CDR1 and CDR2 from the germline V gene are SNHLY and FYNNEI.

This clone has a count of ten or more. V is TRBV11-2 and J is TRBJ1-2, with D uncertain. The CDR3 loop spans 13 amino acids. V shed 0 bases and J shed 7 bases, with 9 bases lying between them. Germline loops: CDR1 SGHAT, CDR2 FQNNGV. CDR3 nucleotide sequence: TGTGCCAGCAGCTTAGAAGAGTGGGGTGGCTACACCTTC. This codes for CASSLEEWGGYTF.

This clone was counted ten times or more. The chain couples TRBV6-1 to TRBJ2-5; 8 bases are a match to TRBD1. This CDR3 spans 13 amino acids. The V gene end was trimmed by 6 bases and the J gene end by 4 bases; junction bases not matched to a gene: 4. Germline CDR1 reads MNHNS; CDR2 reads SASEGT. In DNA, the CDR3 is TGTGCCAGCAGGGGGACAGGTCGAGAGACCCAGTACTTC. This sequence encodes CASRGTGRETQYF.

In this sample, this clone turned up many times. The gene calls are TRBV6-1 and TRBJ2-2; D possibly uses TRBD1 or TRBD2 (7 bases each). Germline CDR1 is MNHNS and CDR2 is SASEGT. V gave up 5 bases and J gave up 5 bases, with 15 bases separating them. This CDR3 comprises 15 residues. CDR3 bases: TGTGCCAGCAGTTTTCAGGGGGGGCTAACCGGGGAGCTGTTTTTT. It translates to CASSFQGGLTGELFF.

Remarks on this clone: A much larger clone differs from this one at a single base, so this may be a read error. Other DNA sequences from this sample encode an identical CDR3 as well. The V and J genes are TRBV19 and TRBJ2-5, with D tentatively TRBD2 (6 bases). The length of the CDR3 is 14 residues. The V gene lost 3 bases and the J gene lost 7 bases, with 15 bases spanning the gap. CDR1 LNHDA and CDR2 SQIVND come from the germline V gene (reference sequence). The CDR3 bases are TGTGCCAGTAGTATCTTCTCGGGAGCCGGGACCCAGTACTTC. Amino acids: CASSIFSGAGTQYF.

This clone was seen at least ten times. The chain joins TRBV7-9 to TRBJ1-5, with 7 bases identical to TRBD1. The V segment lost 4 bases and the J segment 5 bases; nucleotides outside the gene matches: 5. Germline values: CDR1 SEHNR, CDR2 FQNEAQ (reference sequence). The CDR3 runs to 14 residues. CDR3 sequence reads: CASSSTGVDQPQHF. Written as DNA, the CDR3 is TGTGCCAGCAGCTCAACAGGGGTCGATCAGCCCCAGCATTTT.

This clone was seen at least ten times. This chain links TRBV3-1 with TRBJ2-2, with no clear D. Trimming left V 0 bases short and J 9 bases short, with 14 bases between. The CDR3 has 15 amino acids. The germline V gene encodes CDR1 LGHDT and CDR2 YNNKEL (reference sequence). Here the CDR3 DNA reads TGTGCCAGCAGCCAAGATATCACTCCGCACCGGGAGCTGTTTTTT. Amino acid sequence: CASSQDITPHRELFF.

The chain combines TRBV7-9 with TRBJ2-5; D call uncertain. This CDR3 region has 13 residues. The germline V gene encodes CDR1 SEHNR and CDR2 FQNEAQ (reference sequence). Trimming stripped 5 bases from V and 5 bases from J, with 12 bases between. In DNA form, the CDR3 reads TGTGCCAGCAGCGCCGCGCTGCGGGAGACCCAGTACTTC. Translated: CASSAALRETQYF.

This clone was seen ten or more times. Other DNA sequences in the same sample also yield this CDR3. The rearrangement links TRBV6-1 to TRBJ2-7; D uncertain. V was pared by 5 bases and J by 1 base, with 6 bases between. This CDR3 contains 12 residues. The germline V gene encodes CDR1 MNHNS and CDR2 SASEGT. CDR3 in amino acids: CASSRVSYEQYF. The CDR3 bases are TGTGCCAGCAGTCGGGTGTCCTACGAGCAGTACTTC.

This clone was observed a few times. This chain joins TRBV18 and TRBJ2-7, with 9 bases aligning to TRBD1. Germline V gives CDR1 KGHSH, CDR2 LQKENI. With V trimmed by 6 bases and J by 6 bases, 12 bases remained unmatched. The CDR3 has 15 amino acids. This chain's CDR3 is CASSLQGAPSSEQYF. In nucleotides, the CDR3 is TGTGCCAGCTCTCTACAGGGGGCCCCCAGCTCCGAGCAGTACTTC. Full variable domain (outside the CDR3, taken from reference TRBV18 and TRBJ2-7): NAGVMQNPRHLVRRRGQEARLRCSPMKGHSHVYWYRQLPEEGLKFMVYLQKENIIDESGMPKERFSAEFPKEGPSILRIQQVVRGDSAAYFCASSLQGAPSSEQYFGPGTRLTVT.

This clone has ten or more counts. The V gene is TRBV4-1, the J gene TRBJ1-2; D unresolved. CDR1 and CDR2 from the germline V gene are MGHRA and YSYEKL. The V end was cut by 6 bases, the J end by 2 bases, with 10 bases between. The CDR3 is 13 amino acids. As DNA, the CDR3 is TGCGCCAGCAGAGTAGATACCAACTATGGCTACACCTTC. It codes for CASRVDTNYGYTF.

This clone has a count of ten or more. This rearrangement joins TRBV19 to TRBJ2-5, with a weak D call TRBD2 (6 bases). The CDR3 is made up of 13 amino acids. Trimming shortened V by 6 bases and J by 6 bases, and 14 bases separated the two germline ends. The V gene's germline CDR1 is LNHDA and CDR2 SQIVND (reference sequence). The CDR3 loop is CASSDGGKKTQYF. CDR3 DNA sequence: TGTGCCAGTAGCGATGGAGGGAAAAAGACCCAGTACTTC.

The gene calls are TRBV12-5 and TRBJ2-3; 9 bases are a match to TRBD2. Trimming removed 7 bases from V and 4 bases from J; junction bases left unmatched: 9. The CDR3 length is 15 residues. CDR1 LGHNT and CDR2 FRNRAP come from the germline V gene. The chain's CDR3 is CASVKSGRSADTQYF. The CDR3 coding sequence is TGTGCTAGTGTTAAAAGCGGGAGGTCCGCAGATACGCAGTATTTT.

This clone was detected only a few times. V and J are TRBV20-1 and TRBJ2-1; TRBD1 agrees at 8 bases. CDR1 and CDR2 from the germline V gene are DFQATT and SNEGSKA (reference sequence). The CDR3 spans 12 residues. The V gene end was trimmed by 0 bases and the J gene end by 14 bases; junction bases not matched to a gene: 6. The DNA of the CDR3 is TGCAGTGCTAGAGATCAGGACAGGGTAGAGTTCTTC. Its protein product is CSARDQDRVEFF.

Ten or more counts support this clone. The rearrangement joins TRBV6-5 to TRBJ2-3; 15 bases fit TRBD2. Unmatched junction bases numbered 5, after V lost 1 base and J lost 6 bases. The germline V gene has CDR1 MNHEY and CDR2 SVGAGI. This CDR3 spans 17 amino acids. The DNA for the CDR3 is TGTGCCAGCAGTTACTTGGGACTAGCGGGAGGAGTGGATACGCAGTATTTT. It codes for CASSYLGLAGGVDTQYF.

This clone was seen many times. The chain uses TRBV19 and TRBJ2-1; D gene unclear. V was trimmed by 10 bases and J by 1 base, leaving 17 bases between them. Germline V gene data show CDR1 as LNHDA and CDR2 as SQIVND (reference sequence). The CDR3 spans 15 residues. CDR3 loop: CATEAGVSSYNEQFF. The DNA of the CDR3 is TGTGCCACCGAAGCTGGGGTTAGTTCCTACAATGAGCAGTTCTTC.

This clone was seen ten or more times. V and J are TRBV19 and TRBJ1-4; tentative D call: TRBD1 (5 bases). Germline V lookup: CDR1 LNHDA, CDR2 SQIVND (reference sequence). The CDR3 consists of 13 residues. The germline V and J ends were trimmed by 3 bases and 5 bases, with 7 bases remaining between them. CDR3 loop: CASSMRQNEKLFF. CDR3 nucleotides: TGTGCCAGTAGTATGAGACAGAATGAAAAACTGTTTTTT.

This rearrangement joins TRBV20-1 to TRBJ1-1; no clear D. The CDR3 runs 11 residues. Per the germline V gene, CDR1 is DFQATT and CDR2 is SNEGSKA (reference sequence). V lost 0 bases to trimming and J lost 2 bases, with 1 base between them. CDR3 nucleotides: TGCAGTGCTAGAGATAACACTGAAGCTTTCTTT. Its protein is CSARDNTEAFF.

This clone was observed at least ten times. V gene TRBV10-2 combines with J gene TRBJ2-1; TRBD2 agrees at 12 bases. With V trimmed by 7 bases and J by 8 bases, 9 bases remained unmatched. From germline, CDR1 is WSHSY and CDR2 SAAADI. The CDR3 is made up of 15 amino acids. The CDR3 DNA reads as TGCGCCAGCAAGAGAAGCCTAGCGGGAGGGGATGAGCAGTTCTTC. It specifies CASKRSLAGGDEQFF.

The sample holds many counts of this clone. The CDR3 region is CASSLAALASSGNTIYF. As DNA, the CDR3 is TGCGCCAGCAGCTTGGCAGCCTTAGCAAGCTCTGGAAACACCATATATTTT. The rearrangement joins TRBV5-1 to TRBJ1-3; D gene unclear. The germline V and J ends were trimmed by 0 bases and 0 bases, with 13 bases remaining between them. The CDR3 runs to 17 residues. CDR1 is SGHRS and CDR2 is YFSETQ in the germline V gene.

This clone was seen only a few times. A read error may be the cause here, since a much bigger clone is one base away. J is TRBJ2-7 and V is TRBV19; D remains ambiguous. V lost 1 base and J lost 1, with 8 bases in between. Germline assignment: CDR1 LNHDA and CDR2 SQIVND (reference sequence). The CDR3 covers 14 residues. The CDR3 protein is CASSIASPSYEQYF. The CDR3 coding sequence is TGTGCCAGTAGTATAGCCAGTCCATCCTACGAGCAGTACTTC.

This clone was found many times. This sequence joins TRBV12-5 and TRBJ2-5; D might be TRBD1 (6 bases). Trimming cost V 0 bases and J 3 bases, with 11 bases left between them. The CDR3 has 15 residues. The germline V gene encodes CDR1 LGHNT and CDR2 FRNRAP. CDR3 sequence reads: CASGLVQTGEETQYF. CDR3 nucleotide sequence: TGTGCTAGTGGTTTGGTACAGACAGGTGAAGAGACCCAGTACTTC. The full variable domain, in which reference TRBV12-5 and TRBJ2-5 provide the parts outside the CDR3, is DARVTQTPRHKVTEMGQEVTMRCQPILGHNTVFWYRQTMMQGLELLAYFRNRAPLDDSGMPKDRFSAEMPDATLATLKIQPSEPRDSAVYFCASGLVQTGEETQYFGPGTRLLVL.

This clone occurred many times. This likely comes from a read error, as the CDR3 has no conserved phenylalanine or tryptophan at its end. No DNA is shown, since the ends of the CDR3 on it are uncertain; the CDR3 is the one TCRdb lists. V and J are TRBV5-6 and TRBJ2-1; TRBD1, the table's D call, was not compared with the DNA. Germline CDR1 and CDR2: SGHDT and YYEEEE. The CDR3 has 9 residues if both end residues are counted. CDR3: CASIPTLFY.